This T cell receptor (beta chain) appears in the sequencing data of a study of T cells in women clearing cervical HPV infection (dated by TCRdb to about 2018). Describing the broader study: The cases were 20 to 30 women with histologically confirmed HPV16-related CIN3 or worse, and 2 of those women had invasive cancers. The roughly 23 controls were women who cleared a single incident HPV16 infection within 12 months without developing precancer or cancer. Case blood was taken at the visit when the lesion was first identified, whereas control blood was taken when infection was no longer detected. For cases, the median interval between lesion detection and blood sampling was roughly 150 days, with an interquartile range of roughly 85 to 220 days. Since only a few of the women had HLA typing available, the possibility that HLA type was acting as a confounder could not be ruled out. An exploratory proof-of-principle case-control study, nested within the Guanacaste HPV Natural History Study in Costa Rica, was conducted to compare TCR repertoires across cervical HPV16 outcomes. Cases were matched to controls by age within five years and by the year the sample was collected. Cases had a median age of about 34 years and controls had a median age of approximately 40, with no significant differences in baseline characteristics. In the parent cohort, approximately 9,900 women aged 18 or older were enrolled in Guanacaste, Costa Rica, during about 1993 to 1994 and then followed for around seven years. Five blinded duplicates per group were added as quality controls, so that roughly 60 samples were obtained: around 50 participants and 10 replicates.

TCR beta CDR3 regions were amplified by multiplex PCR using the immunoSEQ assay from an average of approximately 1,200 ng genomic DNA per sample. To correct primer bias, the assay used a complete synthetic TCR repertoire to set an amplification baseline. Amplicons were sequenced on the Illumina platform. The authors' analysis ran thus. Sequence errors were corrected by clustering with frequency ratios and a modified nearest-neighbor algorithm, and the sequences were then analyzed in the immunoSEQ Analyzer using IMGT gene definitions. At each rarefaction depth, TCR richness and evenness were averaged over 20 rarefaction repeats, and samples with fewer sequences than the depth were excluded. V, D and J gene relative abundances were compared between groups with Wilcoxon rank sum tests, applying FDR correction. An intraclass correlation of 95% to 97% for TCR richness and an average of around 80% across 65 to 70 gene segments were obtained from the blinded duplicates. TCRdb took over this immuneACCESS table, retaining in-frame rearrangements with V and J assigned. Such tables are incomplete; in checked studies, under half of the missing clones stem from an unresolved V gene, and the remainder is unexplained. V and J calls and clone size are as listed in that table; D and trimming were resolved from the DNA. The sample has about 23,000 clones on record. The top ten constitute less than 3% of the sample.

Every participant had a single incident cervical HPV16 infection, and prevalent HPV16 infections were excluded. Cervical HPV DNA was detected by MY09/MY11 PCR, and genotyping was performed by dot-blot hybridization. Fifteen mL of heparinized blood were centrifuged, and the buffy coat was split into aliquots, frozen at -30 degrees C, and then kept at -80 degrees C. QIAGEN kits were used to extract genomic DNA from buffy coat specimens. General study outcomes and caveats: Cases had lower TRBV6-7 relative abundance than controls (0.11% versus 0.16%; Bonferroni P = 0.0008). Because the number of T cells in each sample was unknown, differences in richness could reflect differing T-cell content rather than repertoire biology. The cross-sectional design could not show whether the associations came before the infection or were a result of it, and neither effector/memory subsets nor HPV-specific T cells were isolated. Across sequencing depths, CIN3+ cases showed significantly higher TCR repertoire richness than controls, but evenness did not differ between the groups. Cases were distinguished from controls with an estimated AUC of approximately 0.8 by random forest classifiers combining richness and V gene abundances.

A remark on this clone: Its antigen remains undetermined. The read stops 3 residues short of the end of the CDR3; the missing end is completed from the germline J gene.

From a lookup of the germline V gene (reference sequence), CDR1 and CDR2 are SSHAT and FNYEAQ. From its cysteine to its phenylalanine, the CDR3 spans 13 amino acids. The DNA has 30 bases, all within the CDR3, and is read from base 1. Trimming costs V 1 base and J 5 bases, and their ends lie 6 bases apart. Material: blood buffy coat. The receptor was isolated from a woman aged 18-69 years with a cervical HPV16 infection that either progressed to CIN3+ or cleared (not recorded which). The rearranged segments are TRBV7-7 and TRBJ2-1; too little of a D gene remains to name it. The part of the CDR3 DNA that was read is TGTGCCAGCAGCTTAGACACGAACAATGAG. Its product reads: CASSLDTNNE. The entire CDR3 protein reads CASSLDTNNEQFF.